This T cell receptor (beta chain) appears in the sequencing data of a study of identical twins. The study, taken as a whole, reports: Less excess twin sharing appeared in beta out-of-frame sequences. Invariant MAIT and iNKT cells are populations that could partly confound zero-insertion analyses.

This clonotype was recorded a few times. Antigen specificity is unknown. Healthy Caucasians alone served as donors. From the 5' RACE reads, TCRdb called clonotypes with MiXCR, one entry per CDR3 protein. Of about 240,000 distinct CDR3 sequences in the sample, 10% were seen once. The CDR3 totals 16 residues. The germline V gene encodes CDR1 SGHDN and CDR2 FVKESK. The V segment lost 3 bases and the J segment 0 bases; nucleotides outside the gene matches: 2. The chain is built from TRBV14 and TRBJ2-1; TRBD1 aligns across 10 bases. The sample consisted of memory T cells sorted from blood. This TCR came from a man aged 45-65 years in good health. The CDR3 sequence is CASSQWTGGSYNEQFF. The DNA of the CDR3 is TGTGCCAGCAGCCAGTGGACAGGGGGCTCCTACAATGAGCAGTTCTTC.